This passage covers 26 T cell receptor beta chains from one sample sequenced in a study of T-cell memory formation after mild COVID-19. TCRdb reprocessed the 5' RACE reads via MiXCR and lists one record per CDR3 protein. Among 550,000 to 700,000 distinct CDR3 sequences listed, roughly a sixth were seen once. Sequencing was done on a sample of PBMCs or a T cell subset sorted from them (not recorded which). The source is an adult woman who had mild COVID-19 (a few samples of this study predate the infection). Cell type and time point are not known.

This chain uses TRBV20-1 with TRBJ2-3, with TRBD2 as a possible D gene (6 bases). This CDR3 region has 14 residues. From germline, CDR1 is DFQATT and CDR2 SNEGSKA (reference sequence). The V and J ends lost 3 bases and 1 base respectively, with 11 bases between them. The chain's CDR3 is CSARLTGGTDTQYF. CDR3 DNA sequence: TGCAGTGCTAGGCTGACGGGGGGCACAGATACGCAGTATTTT.

This clonotype was seen only a few times. This chain uses TRBV18 with TRBJ2-7; D could derive from TRBD1 or TRBD2 (5 bases each). CDR3 length: 13 amino acids. Between the trimmed V and J ends, which lost 3 bases and 4 bases, there was a span of 10 bases. Germline CDR1 is KGHSH and CDR2 is LQKENI. The DNA for the CDR3 is TGTGCCAGCTCACCTTCCGAGGGGTACGAGCAGTACTTC. Its protein product is CASSPSEGYEQYF.

The chain joins TRBV7-8 to TRBJ1-1; TRBD1 agrees at 7 bases. J was trimmed by 0 bases and V by 5 bases; bases with no gene match: 9. The length of the CDR3 is 16 residues. Germline assignment: CDR1 SGHVS and CDR2 FQNEAQ. CDR3 loop: CASSDQHRGLNTEAFF. CDR3 bases: TGTGCCAGCAGCGACCAGCACAGGGGTTTGAACACTGAAGCTTTCTTT.

The V and J genes are TRBV10-3 and TRBJ2-3, with D perhaps being TRBD1 or TRBD2 (5 bases each). Trimming took off 8 bases at V and 3 bases at J, with 12 bases between the two ends. CDR3 size: 13 residues. Germline V gives CDR1 ENHRY, CDR2 SYGVKD. The CDR3 DNA sequence: TGTGCCATCCTGGGACCCGAGACAGATACGCAGTATTTT. The encoded protein is CAILGPETDTQYF.

V gene TRBV13 combines with J gene TRBJ2-7; 9 bases map to TRBD1. This CDR3 contains 16 residues. V was pared by 3 bases and J by 3 bases, with 9 bases of the junction left unmatched. From germline, CDR1 is PRHDT and CDR2 FYEKMQ (reference sequence). CDR3 sequence: CASSFSFRDRDYEQYF. As DNA, the CDR3 is TGTGCCAGCAGCTTTAGTTTCCGGGACAGGGACTACGAGCAGTACTTC.

This clonotype was detected ten times or more. The chain employs TRBV5-4 and TRBJ2-3, with 11 bases matching TRBD2. The germline V gene encodes CDR1 SGHNT and CDR2 YYREEE (reference sequence). With V trimmed by 5 bases and J by 2 bases, 4 bases remained unmatched. The CDR3 has 15 amino acids. CDR3 sequence: CASSLTSGATDTQYF. Written as DNA, the CDR3 is TGTGCCAGCAGTTTGACTAGCGGGGCCACAGATACGCAGTATTTT.

The rearrangement joins TRBV5-1 to TRBJ2-7; tentatively, D is TRBD1 or TRBD2 (5 bases each). The CDR3 covers 15 residues. Deletions cut 5 bases from V and 7 bases from J, with 22 bases between. CDR1 and CDR2 from the germline V gene are SGHRS and YFSETQ. CDR3 nucleotide sequence: TGCGCCAGCAGAACGACCGGGACCCCTACAACGGAGCAGTACTTC. This gives the protein CASRTTGTPTTEQYF.

This clonotype was observed many times. A read error may produce the germline difference seen at one junction end. This chain connects TRBV7-7 to TRBJ2-1; D possibly uses TRBD1 or TRBD2 (5 bases each). CDR1 and CDR2 (germline): SSHAT, FNYEAQ (reference sequence). The CDR3 sequence is 14 residues long. CDR3 bases: TGTGCTAGCAGCTTACCCGGGGCCCACAATGAGCAGTTCTTC. Amino acids: CASSLPGAHNEQFF.

This clonotype was observed a few times. This sequence joins TRBV5-1 and TRBJ2-5; no clear D gene. The length of the CDR3 is 15 residues. V was clipped by 0 bases and J by 4 bases, with 13 bases between them. Germline CDR1 is SGHRS and CDR2 is YFSETQ. The chain's CDR3 is CASSLVTPTPETQYF. Here the CDR3 DNA reads TGCGCCAGCAGCTTGGTAACGCCTACCCCAGAGACCCAGTACTTC.

The V and J genes are TRBV5-1 and TRBJ2-1; 15 nucleotides agree with TRBD2. The CDR3 consists of 16 residues. After removal of 0 bases from V and 15 bases from J, the junction contained 10 bases not matched to a gene. Germline CDR1 and CDR2: SGHRS and YFSETQ. The CDR3 reads CASSLGTSGGAEGLFF. As DNA, the CDR3 is TGCGCCAGCAGCTTGGGGACTAGCGGGGGGGCCGAGGGGTTGTTCTTC. Variable domain in full (rest from reference TRBV5-1 and TRBJ2-1): KAGVTQTPRYLIKTRGQQVTLSCSPISGHRSVSWYQQTPGQGLQFLFEYFSETQRNKGNFPGRFSGRQFSNSRSEMNVSTLELGDSALYLCASSLGTSGGAEGLFFGPGTRLTVL.

This clonotype came up a few times. J is TRBJ2-7 and V is TRBV11-3, with D unclear. The ends were cut back, 6 bases at V and 5 bases at J, with 14 bases in the middle. The CDR3 is 13 amino acids. The germline V gene encodes CDR1 SGHNT and CDR2 YENEEA. CDR3: CASSFNRFNEQYF. The CDR3 DNA sequence: TGTGCCAGCAGTTTCAACCGGTTCAACGAGCAGTACTTC.

V gene TRBV19 combines with J gene TRBJ2-7; D might be TRBD1 (6 bases). V dropped 6 bases and J dropped 9 bases, with 18 bases sitting between them. CDR3 length: 13 amino acids. Germline V CDR1 and CDR2: LNHDA, SQIVND (reference sequence). The CDR3 sequence is CASRDPGHLGQYF. CDR3 nucleotide sequence: TGTGCCAGTAGGGATCCGGGACATCTCGGGCAGTACTTC.

V gene TRBV2 combines with J gene TRBJ2-1, with TRBD1 matching over 10 bases. The CDR3 is 15 residues long. J was trimmed by 7 bases and V by 5 bases; bases with no gene match: 8. CDR1 is SNHLY, CDR2 FYNNEI, per germline. DNA of the CDR3: TGTGCCAGCAGTTACTTTCCGGGACAGGGGAATGAGCAGTTCTTC. Translation: CASSYFPGQGNEQFF.

This clonotype was recorded a few times. The chain recombines TRBV12-3 or TRBV12-4 with TRBJ1-6; D uncertain. V was shortened by 0 bases and J by 9 bases, with 9 bases between the two germline ends. The CDR3 is 14 residues long. The CDR3 DNA sequence: TGTGCCAGCAGTTTAGCAGGGTGGGTTTCACCCCTCCACTTT. Protein product: CASSLAGWVSPLHF.

This clonotype was observed a handful of times. CDR3 residues: CASSLTGLGAFF. As DNA, the CDR3 is TGTGCCAGCAGTTTGACGGGCCTCGGAGCTTTCTTT. The chain is built from TRBV12-3 or TRBV12-4 and TRBJ1-1, with D unclear. This CDR3 contains 12 residues. V gave up 3 bases and J gave up 10 bases, with 12 bases separating them.

The chain employs TRBV2 and TRBJ2-3; D possibly corresponds to TRBD1 (6 bases). The V end was cut by 6 bases, the J end by 1 base, with 11 bases between. The CDR3 is 14 amino acids. The germline gives CDR1 SNHLY, CDR2 FYNNEI. CDR3 DNA sequence: TGTGCCAGCAGGGTGACAGGCGGCACAGATACGCAGTATTTT. Protein sequence: CASRVTGGTDTQYF.

This clonotype has just a few counts. The rearrangement links TRBV27 to TRBJ2-1; 10 nucleotides agree with TRBD2. V lost 3 bases, J lost 8 bases, and 1 base stayed unmatched. Germline V lookup: CDR1 MNHEY, CDR2 SMNVEV (reference sequence). This CDR3 spans 13 amino acids. The CDR3 loop reads CASSLLAGDEQFF. CDR3 DNA: TGTGCCAGCAGTTTGCTAGCGGGAGATGAGCAGTTCTTC.

In this sample, this clonotype turned up many times. The rearrangement uses TRBV6-2 or TRBV6-3 and TRBJ2-2; D unclear. Germline V CDR1 and CDR2: MNHEY, SVGEGT. V lost 0 bases and J lost 7, with 15 bases in between. The CDR3 extends over 16 amino acids. The CDR3 bases are TGTGCCAGCAGTTACTCCAAAGCCCCGGCCGGCGGGGAGCTGTTTTTT. This encodes CASSYSKAPAGGELFF.

J is TRBJ2-3 and V is TRBV20-1; 8 bases agree with TRBD2. Germline assignment: CDR1 DFQATT and CDR2 SNEGSKA (reference sequence). The CDR3 contains 13 residues. The V gene end was trimmed by 8 bases and the J gene end by 2 bases; junction bases not matched to a gene: 6. The CDR3 sequence is CSKTGGPTDTQYF. CDR3 nucleotides: TGCAGTAAGACGGGGGGGCCCACAGATACGCAGTATTTT.

This clonotype was observed a handful of times. This rearrangement joins TRBV5-5 to TRBJ2-5; D remains unclear. The CDR3 consists of 18 residues. V was shortened by 0 bases and J by 1 base, with 19 bases between the two germline ends. Germline loops: CDR1 SGHKS, CDR2 YYEKEE (reference sequence). The CDR3 is CASSLVAAQIGGQETQYF. The CDR3 bases are TGTGCCAGCAGCTTGGTTGCAGCCCAGATAGGCGGCCAAGAGACCCAGTACTTC.

A few counts support this clonotype. The chain joins TRBV12-3 or TRBV12-4 to TRBJ2-1; the D is unclear. CDR3 length: 11 amino acids. Deletions cut 4 bases from V and 8 bases from J, with 6 bases between. The CDR3 DNA sequence: TGTGCCAGCAGTTCCGTCTATGAGCAGTTCTTC. As protein: CASSSVYEQFF.

The table lists this clonotype with many counts. Germline is not matched at one junction end, which may reflect a read error. The chain is built from TRBV12-3 or TRBV12-4 and TRBJ2-3; maybe TRBD2 (7 bases). The CDR3 sequence is 11 residues long. The CDR3 region is CASSSLVGGHF. CDR3 bases: TGTGCCAGCAGTTCTTTGGTGGGGGGGCATTTT.

This clonotype was detected a few times. The CDR3 loop reads CASSQLQGNEQFF. In DNA, the CDR3 is TGTGCCAGCAGCCAACTACAGGGTAATGAGCAGTTCTTC. The J gene is TRBJ2-1, the V gene TRBV3-1, with TRBD1 as a possible D gene (6 bases). Germline CDR1 and CDR2: LGHDT and YNNKEL (reference sequence). This CDR3 has 13 residues. V lost 2 bases and J lost 7, with 9 bases in between.

The rearrangement joins TRBV6-5 to TRBJ1-2; the match to TRBD1 covers 10 bases. V lost 7 bases, J lost 5 bases, and 13 bases stayed unmatched. From germline, CDR1 is MNHEY and CDR2 SVGAGI. This CDR3 is 16 amino acids long. CDR3 DNA sequence: TGTGCCAGCACCAACGTTATGACAGGGGGCAAGTATGGCTACACCTTC. This gives the protein CASTNVMTGGKYGYTF.

This clonotype has just a few counts. V is TRBV5-1 and J is TRBJ2-5; 7 bases are a match to TRBD1. The CDR3 consists of 15 residues. The V gene end was trimmed by 4 bases and the J gene end by 1 base; junction bases not matched to a gene: 7. Germline V gene sequence: CDR1 SGHRS, CDR2 YFSETQ. The CDR3 nucleotides are TGCGCCAGCAGCCTGACAGGGCAAACCCAAGAGACCCAGTACTTC. Its protein is CASSLTGQTQETQYF.

The chain couples TRBV12-3 or TRBV12-4 to TRBJ2-7, with D tentatively TRBD2 (5 bases). V lost 8 bases and J 7 bases, leaving 15 bases between the germline ends. CDR3 length equals 12 residues. The DNA of the CDR3 is TGTGCCAGCCGTGGTGCGGGTCGGGAGCAGTACTTC. This translates into CASRGAGREQYF.